One and the same sample provided the 17 T cell receptor beta chains below, sequenced in a study of TET2 disruption in CD19-targeted CAR T cells. Treatment reported: autologous CTL019 cells: CD19 CAR with 4-1BB and CD3 zeta domains. Antigen specificity for these receptors is unknown. Only in-frame clones appear in the TCRdb table, and some are missing; sequencing was by immunoSEQ multiplex PCR. This repertoire includes 20,000 to 30,000 clones. The specimen comprised CD8- CAR+ T cells sorted from cultured blood T cells, sampled for CD19 CAR T cell therapy. As for subset: CD8-negative CAR-positive T cells from the infusion product. These receptors were collected from a man aged 65-85 years with chronic lymphocytic leukemia.

A remark on this clone: Read data end 3 residues before the CDR3 end; the end is taken from the germline J gene. The V and J genes are TRBV6-2 or TRBV6-3 and TRBJ1-1; 8 bases are shared with TRBD1. This CDR3 has 13 amino acids. Germline V gene lookup returns CDR1 MNHEY and CDR2 SVGEGT. J lost 4 bases, V lost 5 bases, and 3 bases had no gene match. This CDR3 reads CASSRQGRTEAFF. Incomplete CDR3 DNA: TGTGCCAGCAGTAGACAGGGGCGCACTGAA.

Worth noting for this clone: The read ends 3 residues early relative to the CDR3; the germline J gene fills the gap. The J gene is TRBJ2-3, the V gene TRBV18, with TRBD1 matching over 9 bases. Germline CDR1 KGHSH, CDR2 LQKENI. The junction had 12 bases not matched to a gene; V was cut back by 5 bases and J by 3 bases. There are 17 residues in the CDR3. The CDR3 loop is CASSDLGTGPLTDTQYF. CDR3 bases read: TGTGCCAGCTCAGATCTCGGGACAGGGCCCTTAACAGATACG.

A word on this clone: The read finishes 3 residues shy of the CDR3 end, and the germline J gene is used to complete it. The chain has TRBV4-2 and TRBJ1-1; D is unresolved. Trimming shortened V by 2 bases and J by 5 bases, and 18 bases separated the two germline ends. This CDR3 is built from 16 residues. CDR1 is LGHNA, CDR2 YNFKEQ, per germline. The sequenced CDR3 bases are TGTGCCAGCAGCCAAAGAAATGCTGGGCCGCGTACTGAA. As protein: CASSQRNAGPRTE. The CDR3 in full is CASSQRNAGPRTEAFF.

About this clone itself: The CDR3 end is not reached by the read, which stops 3 residues before it; the germline J gene fills it in. The rearrangement links TRBV13 to TRBJ2-3; no firm D call. The CDR3 totals 14 residues. V was pared by 0 bases and J by 6 bases, with 10 bases between. CDR1 and CDR2 from the germline V gene are PRHDT and FYEKMQ (reference sequence). The chain's CDR3 is CASSLGLSTDTQYF. CDR3 bases read: TGTGCCAGCAGCTTAGGTCTAAGTACCGATACG.

Points on this clone: The CDR3 end lies 3 residues beyond the end of the read and is filled in from the germline J gene. This rearrangement joins TRBV7-6 to TRBJ2-5, with 7 bases aligning to TRBD2. CDR1 is SGHVS, CDR2 FNYEAQ, per germline. After removal of 5 bases from V and 2 bases from J, the junction contained 8 bases not matched to a gene. This CDR3 has 15 residues. Partial CDR3 DNA: TGTGCCAGCAGCACGCTAGCGGAAGTACAAGAGACC. Its translation is CASSTLAEVQET. The full CDR3 is CASSTLAEVQETQYF.

On this clone: Read sequence stops 3 residues before the CDR3 end, and the germline J gene provides the missing end. V usage is TRBV29-1 and J usage is TRBJ1-5; TRBD1 is a possible D gene (6 bases). The CDR3 sequence is 15 residues long. Germline CDR1 SQVTM, CDR2 ANQGSEA. The germline V and J ends were trimmed by 6 bases and 1 base, with 16 bases remaining between them. CDR3 protein: CSVAVQQGSNQPQHF. Incomplete CDR3 DNA: TGCAGCGTCGCTGTACAACAGGGAAGCAATCAGCCC.

This clone is medium-sized (0.01 to 0.1%) by frequency. The read terminates 3 residues ahead of where the CDR3 ends, so the germline J gene completes it. The chain couples TRBV14 to TRBJ1-4; D remains ambiguous. CDR1 is SGHDN, CDR2 FVKESK, per germline. V lost 5 bases, J lost 7 bases, and 11 bases lay in between. The CDR3 consists of 13 residues. CDR3 in amino acids: CASSSRPSEKLFF. The CDR3 DNA, read in part, is TGTGCCAGCAGCTCAAGGCCCAGTGAAAAA.

Points on this clone: Coverage ceases 3 residues before the CDR3 finishes, and the germline J gene fills in the end. V usage is TRBV20-1 and J usage is TRBJ2-1; no definite D call. Trimming cost V 1 base and J 5 bases, with 12 bases left between them. Germline V CDR1 and CDR2: DFQATT, SNEGSKA (reference sequence). There are 14 residues in the CDR3. Incomplete CDR3 DNA: TGCAGTGCTAGAGGTCCCCTAGGAGACAATGAG. Its protein product is CSARGPLGDNE. The entire CDR3 protein reads CSARGPLGDNEQFF.

As to this clone: The sequence runs out 3 residues before the end of the CDR3; the remainder is reconstructed from the germline J gene. The chain links TRBV5-5 to TRBJ1-2; the match to TRBD1 covers 8 bases. CDR1 is SGHKS, CDR2 YYEKEE, per germline (reference sequence). Unmatched junction bases numbered 9, after V lost 7 bases and J lost 7 bases. CDR3 length equals 13 residues. CDR3: CASGLRGLGGYTF. The part of the CDR3 DNA that was read is TGTGCCAGCGGACTCAGGGGGCTAGGTGGC.

To note about this clone: The CDR3 end is not reached by the read, which stops 3 residues before it; the germline J gene fills it in. The J gene is TRBJ1-2, the V gene TRBV19; 7 bases are shared with TRBD1. From germline, CDR1 is LNHDA and CDR2 SQIVND (reference sequence). The CDR3 is made up of 14 amino acids. The CDR3 bases that were read are TGTGCCAGTAGTACCAGGACAGGACCCAATGAC. Protein product: CASSTRTGPND. The full CDR3 protein reads CASSTRTGPNDYTF.

For this clone: The read falls 3 residues short of the CDR3 end, and the missing part is taken from the germline J gene. The rearrangement links TRBV12-3 or TRBV12-4 to TRBJ2-7, with 7 bases that match TRBD1. V shed 5 bases, J shed 2 bases, and the junction held 9 bases outside the gene matches. CDR3 length equals 15 residues. CDR3 loop: CASSPSRGTTYEQYF. The covered CDR3 bases are TGTGCCAGCAGTCCCTCCAGGGGGACCACCTACGAG.

As for this clone: The read is 3 residues too short to cover the CDR3 end, so that end is filled in from the germline J gene. The chain uses TRBV30 and TRBJ1-2; D not certain. The germline gives CDR1 GTSNPN, CDR2 SVGIG (reference sequence). The length of the CDR3 is 12 residues. The part of the CDR3 DNA that was read is TGTGCCTGGAGTGGGAGAACAGATACC. Translating it yields CAWSGRTDT. The whole CDR3 protein reads CAWSGRTDTYTF.

This clone is medium-sized by frequency. The read gets to within 3 residues of the CDR3 end, and the germline J gene fills in the rest. The chain uses TRBV18 and TRBJ2-3; unclear D gene. Trimming left V 3 bases short and J 1 base short, with 8 bases between. The CDR3 consists of 14 residues. CDR1 and CDR2 (germline): KGHSH, LQKENI. CDR3 sequence reads: CASSPDIRTDTQYF. The CDR3 bases that were read are TGTGCCAGCTCACCCGACATACGCACAGATACG.

Turning to this clone: The sequence runs out 3 residues before the end of the CDR3; the remainder is reconstructed from the germline J gene. V gene TRBV10-3 combines with J gene TRBJ1-1; 10 nucleotides line up with TRBD1. V shed 6 bases, J shed 4 bases, and the junction held 11 bases outside the gene matches. The CDR3 covers 16 residues. Germline CDR1 is ENHRY and CDR2 is SYGVKD. CDR3 sequence reads: CAIRKGQGIGGTEAFF. The sequenced CDR3 bases are TGTGCCATCAGGAAGGGACAGGGGATTGGGGGCACTGAA.

With regard to this clone: Sequencing ends 3 residues short of the CDR3 end; the germline J gene provides the rest. The J gene is TRBJ1-1, the V gene TRBV11-2; 7 positions agree with TRBD1. The CDR3 is 13 residues long. The V gene's germline CDR1 is SGHAT and CDR2 FQNNGV. This chain's CDR3 is CASSLYSTGSAFF. CDR3 bases read: TGTGCCAGCAGCTTATATTCGACAGGGAGC.

With respect to this clone: The sequenced fragment ends 3 residues before the CDR3 boundary, so the rest is inferred from the germline J gene. The chain couples TRBV5-1 to TRBJ1-6, with 9 bases identical to TRBD1. Germline V gene sequence: CDR1 SGHRS, CDR2 YFSETQ. Unmatched junction bases numbered 8, after V lost 0 bases and J lost 10 bases. CDR3 size: 16 residues. CDR3 residues: CASSLVGQGAGSPLHF. CDR3 bases read: TGCGCCAGCAGCTTGGTGGGACAGGGAGCGGGATCACCC.

To note about this clone: Read sequence stops 3 residues before the CDR3 end, and the germline J gene provides the missing end. This chain connects TRBV7-2 to TRBJ1-2; TRBD1 matches 7 bases. CDR1 and CDR2 from the germline V gene are SGHTA and FQGNSA. The CDR3 sequence is 13 residues long. Unmatched junction bases numbered 5, after V lost 4 bases and J lost 6 bases. CDR3 bases read: TGTGCCAGCAGCTCTTACAGGGGAGATGGC. It codes for CASSSYRGDG. In full, the CDR3 reads CASSSYRGDGYTF.